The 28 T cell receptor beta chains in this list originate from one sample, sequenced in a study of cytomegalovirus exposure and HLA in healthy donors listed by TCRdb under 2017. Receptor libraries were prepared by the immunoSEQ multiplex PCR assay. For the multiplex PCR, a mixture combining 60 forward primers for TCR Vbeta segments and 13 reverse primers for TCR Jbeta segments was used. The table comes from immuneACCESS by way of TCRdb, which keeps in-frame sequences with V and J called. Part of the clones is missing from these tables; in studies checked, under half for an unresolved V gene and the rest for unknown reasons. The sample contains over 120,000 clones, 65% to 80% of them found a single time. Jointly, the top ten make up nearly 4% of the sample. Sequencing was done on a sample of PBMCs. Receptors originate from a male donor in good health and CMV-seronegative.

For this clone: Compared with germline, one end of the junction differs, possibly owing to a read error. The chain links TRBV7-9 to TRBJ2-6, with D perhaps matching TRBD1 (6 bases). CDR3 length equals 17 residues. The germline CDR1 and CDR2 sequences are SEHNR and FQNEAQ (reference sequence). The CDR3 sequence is CSSSLAWGRSGANVLTF. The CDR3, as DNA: TGTTCCAGCAGCTTAGCGTGGGGGCGCTCTGGGGCCAACGTCCTGACTTTC.

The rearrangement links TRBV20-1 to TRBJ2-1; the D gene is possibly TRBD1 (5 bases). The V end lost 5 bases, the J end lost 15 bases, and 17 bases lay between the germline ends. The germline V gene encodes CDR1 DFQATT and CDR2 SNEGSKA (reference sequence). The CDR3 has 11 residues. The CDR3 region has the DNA TGCAGTGCTGCCTCTACAGGTTGTCTGTTCTTC. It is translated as CSAASTGCLFF.

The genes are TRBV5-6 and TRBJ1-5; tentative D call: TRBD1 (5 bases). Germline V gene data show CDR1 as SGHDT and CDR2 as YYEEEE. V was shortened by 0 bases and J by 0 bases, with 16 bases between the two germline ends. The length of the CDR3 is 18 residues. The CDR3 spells CASSLVAGGPLSNQPQHF. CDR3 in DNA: TGTGCCAGCAGCTTGGTAGCCGGGGGACCTCTTAGCAATCAGCCCCAGCATTTT.

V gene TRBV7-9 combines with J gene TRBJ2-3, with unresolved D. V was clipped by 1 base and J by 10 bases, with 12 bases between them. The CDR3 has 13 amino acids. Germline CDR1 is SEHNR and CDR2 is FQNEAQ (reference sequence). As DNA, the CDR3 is TGTGCCAGCAGCTTAGGTACGGTCGTGGCGCAGTATTTT. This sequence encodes CASSLGTVVAQYF.

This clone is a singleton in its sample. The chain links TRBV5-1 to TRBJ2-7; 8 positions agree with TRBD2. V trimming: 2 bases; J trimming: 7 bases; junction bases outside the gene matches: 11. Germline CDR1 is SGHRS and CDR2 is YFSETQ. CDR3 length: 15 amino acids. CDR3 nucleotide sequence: TGCGCCAGCAGCTTAAGGCTAGCGGGTGTACAAGAGCAGTACTTC. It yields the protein CASSLRLAGVQEQYF.

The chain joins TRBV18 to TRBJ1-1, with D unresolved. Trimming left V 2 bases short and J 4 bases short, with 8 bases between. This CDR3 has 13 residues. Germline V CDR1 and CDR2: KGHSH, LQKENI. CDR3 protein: CASSPIMATEAFF. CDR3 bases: TGTGCCAGCTCACCAATTATGGCCACTGAAGCTTTCTTT.

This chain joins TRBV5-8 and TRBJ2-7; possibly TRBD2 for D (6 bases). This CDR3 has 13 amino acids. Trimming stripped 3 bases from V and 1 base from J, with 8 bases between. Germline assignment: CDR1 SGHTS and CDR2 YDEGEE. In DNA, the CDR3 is TGTGCCAGCAGCTCAGGAGGGTCCTACGAGCAGTACTTC. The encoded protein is CASSSGGSYEQYF.

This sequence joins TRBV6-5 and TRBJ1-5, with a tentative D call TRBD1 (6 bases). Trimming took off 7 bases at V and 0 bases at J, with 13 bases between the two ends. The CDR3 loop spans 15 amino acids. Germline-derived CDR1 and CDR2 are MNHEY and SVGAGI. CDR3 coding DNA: TGTGCCAGCACCTCCAGACAGGATAGCAATCAGCCCCAGCATTTT. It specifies CASTSRQDSNQPQHF.

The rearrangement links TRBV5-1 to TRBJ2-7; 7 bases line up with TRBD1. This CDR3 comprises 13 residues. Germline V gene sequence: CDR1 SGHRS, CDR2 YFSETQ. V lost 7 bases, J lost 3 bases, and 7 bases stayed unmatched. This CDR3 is CASAFDRVYEQYF. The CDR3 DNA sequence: TGCGCCAGCGCATTTGACAGGGTCTACGAGCAGTACTTC.

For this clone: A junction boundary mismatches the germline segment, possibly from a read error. CDR3 sequence: CASTRGQDGELFF. CDR3 DNA: TGTGCTAGCACCAGGGGGCAAGACGGGGAGCTGTTTTTT. This chain connects TRBV7-7 to TRBJ2-2; TRBD1 matches 8 bases. The CDR3 contains 13 residues. The V gene's germline CDR1 is SSHAT and CDR2 FNYEAQ (reference sequence).

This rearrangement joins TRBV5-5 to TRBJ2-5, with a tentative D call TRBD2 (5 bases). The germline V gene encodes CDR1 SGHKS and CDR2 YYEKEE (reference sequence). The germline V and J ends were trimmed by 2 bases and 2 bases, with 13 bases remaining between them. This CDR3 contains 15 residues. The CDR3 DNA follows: TGTGCCAGCAGCTTCCTTGGAGGAAGGCAAGAGACCCAGTACTTC. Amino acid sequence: CASSFLGGRQETQYF.

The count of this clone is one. The CDR3 sequence: CASSSPRGGYTF. As DNA, the CDR3 is TGTGCCAGCAGCTCACCCCGGGGTGGCTACACCTTC. The genes are TRBV7-8 and TRBJ1-2; no reliable D call. The V and J ends lost 4 bases and 7 bases respectively, with 10 bases between them. The CDR3 is 12 amino acids. CDR1 SGHVS and CDR2 FQNEAQ come from the germline V gene.

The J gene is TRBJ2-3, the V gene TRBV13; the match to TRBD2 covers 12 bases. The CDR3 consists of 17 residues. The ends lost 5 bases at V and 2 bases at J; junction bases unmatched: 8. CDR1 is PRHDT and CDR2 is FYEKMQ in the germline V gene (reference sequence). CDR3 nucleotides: TGTGCCAGCAGCCCCAGACTAGCGGGGGCCCTCACAGATACGCAGTATTTT. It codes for CASSPRLAGALTDTQYF. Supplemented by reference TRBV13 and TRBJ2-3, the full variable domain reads AAGVIQSPRHLIKEKRETATLKCYPIPRHDTVYWYQQGPGQDPQFLISFYEKMQSDKGSIPDRFSAQQFSDYHSELNMSSLELGDSALYFCASSPRLAGALTDTQYFGPGTRLTVL.

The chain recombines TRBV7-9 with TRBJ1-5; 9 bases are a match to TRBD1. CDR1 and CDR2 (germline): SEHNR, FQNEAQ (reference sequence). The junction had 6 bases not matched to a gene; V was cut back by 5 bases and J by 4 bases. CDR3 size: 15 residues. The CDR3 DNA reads TGTGCCAGCAGCCGAACCGGGACAGGGAATCAGCCCCAGCATTTT. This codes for CASSRTGTGNQPQHF.

The CDR3 DNA reads TGTGCCAGCAGTGAACGCGGGAATTCACCCCTCCACTTT. Its protein product is CASSERGNSPLHF. The chain uses TRBV25-1 and TRBJ1-6; D is unclear. From germline, CDR1 is MGHDK and CDR2 SYGVNS. There are 13 residues in the CDR3. Between the trimmed V and J ends, which lost 2 bases and 7 bases, there was a span of 6 bases.

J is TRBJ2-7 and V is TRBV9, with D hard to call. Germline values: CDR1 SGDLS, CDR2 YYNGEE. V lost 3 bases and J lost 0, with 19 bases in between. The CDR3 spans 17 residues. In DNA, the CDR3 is TGTGCCAGCAGCGCCGATCCCCCCGCCGGGTACTCCTACGAGCAGTACTTC. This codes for CASSADPPAGYSYEQYF.

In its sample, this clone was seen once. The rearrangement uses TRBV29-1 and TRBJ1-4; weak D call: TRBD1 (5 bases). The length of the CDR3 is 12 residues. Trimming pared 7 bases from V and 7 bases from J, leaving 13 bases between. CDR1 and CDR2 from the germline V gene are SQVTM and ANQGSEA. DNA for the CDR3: TGCAGCGCTGCCGGGGGGGGTGAAAAACTGTTTTTT. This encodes CSAAGGGEKLFF.

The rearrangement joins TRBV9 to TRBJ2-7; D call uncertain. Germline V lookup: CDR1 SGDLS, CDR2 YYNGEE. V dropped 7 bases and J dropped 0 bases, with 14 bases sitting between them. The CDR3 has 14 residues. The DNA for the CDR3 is TGTGCCAGCGGCCCCCGGTGGGCCTCCTACGAGCAGTACTTC. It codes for CASGPRWASYEQYF. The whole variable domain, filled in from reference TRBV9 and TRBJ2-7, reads DSGVTQTPKHLITATGQRVTLRCSPRSGDLSVYWYQQSLDQGLQFLIQYYNGEERAKGNILERFSAQQFPDLHSELNLSSLELGDSALYFCASGPRWASYEQYFGPGTRLTVT.

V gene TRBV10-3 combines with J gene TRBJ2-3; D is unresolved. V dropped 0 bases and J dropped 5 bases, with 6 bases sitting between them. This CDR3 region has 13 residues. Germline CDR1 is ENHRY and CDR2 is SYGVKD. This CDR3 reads CAISESEVDTQYF. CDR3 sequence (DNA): TGTGCCATCAGTGAGTCTGAGGTAGATACGCAGTATTTT.

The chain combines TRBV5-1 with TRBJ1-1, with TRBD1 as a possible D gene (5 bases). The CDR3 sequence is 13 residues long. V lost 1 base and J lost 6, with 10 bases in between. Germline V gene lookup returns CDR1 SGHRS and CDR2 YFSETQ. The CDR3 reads CASSLQGVSEAFF. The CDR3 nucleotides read TGCGCCAGCAGCTTGCAGGGTGTCTCTGAAGCTTTCTTT.

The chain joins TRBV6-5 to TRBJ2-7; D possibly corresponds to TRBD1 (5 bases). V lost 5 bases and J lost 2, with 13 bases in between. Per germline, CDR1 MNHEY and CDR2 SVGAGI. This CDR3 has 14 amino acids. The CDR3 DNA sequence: TGTGCCAGCAGTCAGACGACAGTGACCTACGAGCAGTACTTC. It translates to CASSQTTVTYEQYF.

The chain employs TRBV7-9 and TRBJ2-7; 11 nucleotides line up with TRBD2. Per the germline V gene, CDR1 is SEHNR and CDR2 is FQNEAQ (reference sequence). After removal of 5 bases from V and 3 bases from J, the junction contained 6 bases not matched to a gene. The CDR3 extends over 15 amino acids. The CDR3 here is CASSPWTSGLYEQYF. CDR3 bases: TGTGCCAGCAGCCCCTGGACTAGCGGGCTCTACGAGCAGTACTTC. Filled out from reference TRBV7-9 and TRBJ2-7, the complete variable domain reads DTGVSQNPRHKITKRGQNVTFRCDPISEHNRLYWYRQTLGQGPEFLTYFQNEAQLEKSRLLSDRFSAERPKGSFSTLEIQRTEQGDSAMYLCASSPWTSGLYEQYFGPGTRLTVT.

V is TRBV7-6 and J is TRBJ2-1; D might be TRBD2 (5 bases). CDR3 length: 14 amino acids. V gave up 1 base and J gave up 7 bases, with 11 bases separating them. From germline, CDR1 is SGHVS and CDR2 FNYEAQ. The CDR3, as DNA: TGTGCCAGCAGCTTAGACCCGTCGGGAAATGAGCAGTTCTTC. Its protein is CASSLDPSGNEQFF. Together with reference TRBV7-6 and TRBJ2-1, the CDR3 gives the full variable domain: GAGVSQSPRYKVTKRGQDVALRCDPISGHVSLYWYRQALGQGPEFLTYFNYEAQQDKSGLPNDRFSAERPEGSISTLTIQRTEQRDSAMYRCASSLDPSGNEQFFGPGTRLTVL.

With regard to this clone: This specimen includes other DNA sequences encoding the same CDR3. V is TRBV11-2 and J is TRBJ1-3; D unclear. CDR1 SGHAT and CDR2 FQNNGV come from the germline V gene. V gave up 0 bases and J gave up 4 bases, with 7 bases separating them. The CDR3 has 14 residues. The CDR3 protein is CASSLEPGGNTIYF. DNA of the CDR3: TGTGCCAGCAGCTTAGAGCCGGGAGGAAACACCATATATTTT.

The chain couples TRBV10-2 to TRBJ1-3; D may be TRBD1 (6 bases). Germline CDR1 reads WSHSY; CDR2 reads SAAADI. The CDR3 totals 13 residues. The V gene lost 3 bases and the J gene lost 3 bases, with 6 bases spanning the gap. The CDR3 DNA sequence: TGCGCCAGCAGTGACAGGGGTGGAAACACCATATATTTT. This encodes CASSDRGGNTIYF.

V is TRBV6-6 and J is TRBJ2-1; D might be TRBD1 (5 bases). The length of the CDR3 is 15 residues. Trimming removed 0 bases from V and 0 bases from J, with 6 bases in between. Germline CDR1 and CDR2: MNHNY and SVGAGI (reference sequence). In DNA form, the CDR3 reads TGTGCCAGCAGTTACTCGGGGCGCTCCTACAATGAGCAGTTCTTC. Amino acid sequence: CASSYSGRSYNEQFF.

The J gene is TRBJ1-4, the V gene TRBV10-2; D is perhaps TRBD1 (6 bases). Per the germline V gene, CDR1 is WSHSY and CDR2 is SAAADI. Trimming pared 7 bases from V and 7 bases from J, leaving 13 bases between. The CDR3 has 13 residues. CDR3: CASNNRVGEKLFF. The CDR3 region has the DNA TGCGCCAGCAATAACAGGGTTGGTGAAAAACTGTTTTTT.

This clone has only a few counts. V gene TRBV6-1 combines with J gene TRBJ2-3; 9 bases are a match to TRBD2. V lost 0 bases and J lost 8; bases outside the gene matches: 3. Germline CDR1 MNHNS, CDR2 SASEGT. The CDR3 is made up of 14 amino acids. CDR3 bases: TGTGCCAGCAGTGAAGCGCAAGCGGGGGGTACGCAGTATTTT. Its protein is CASSEAQAGGTQYF.